The sequence of this TCR beta chain was determined in a study of T cell changes during pregnancy in multiple sclerosis. The CDR3 sequence is 15 residues long. V was pared by 1 base and J by 3 bases, with 10 bases between. Germline CDR1 and CDR2: SGHTA and FQGTGA. A single count supports this clone. Here immunoSEQ multiplex PCR was the method, and the copy in TCRdb shows in-frame clones only, minus some. Of about 38,000 clones in the sample, approximately 93% were seen once. This sample comprised CD8+ T cells from peripheral blood mononuclear cells, obtained in the third trimester of pregnancy. This sequence joins TRBV7-3 and TRBJ2-1; possibly TRBD1 for D (6 bases). This TCR was sampled from a female donor with multiple sclerosis, enrolled in a pregnancy study. In DNA, the CDR3 is TGTGCCAGCAGCTTAAGCGCGGACAGCTACAATGAGCAGTTCTTC. Encoded protein: CASSLSADSYNEQFF.